This T cell receptor (beta chain) was sequenced during a study of cytomegalovirus exposure and HLA in healthy donors. General observations from the study: Across all donors, roughly uniform sequencing depth was an assumption of the presence/absence analyses.

The CDR3 is made up of 13 amino acids. From germline, CDR1 is SNHLY and CDR2 FYNNEI. The V segment lost 8 bases and the J segment 0 bases; nucleotides outside the gene matches: 2. PCR primers comprised 60 Vbeta and 13 Jbeta primers. TCRdb's table, derived via immunoSEQ multiplex PCR, lists solely in-frame clones and lacks some. The data show some 190,000 clones, 78% seen once. To note about this clone: Its antigen is undetermined.

The genes are TRBV2 and TRBJ2-3; 7 bases are shared with TRBD2. Material for sequencing was PBMCs. The clonotype was recovered from a woman younger than 45 in good health and CMV-seropositive. CDR3: CASVSGSTDTQYF. The CDR3 coding sequence is TGTGCCAGCGTTAGCGGGAGCACAGATACGCAGTATTTT.